This TCR beta chain was identified in a study of blood T cell repertoires in COVID-19. Method: immunoSEQ multiplex PCR; TCRdb's copy keeps in-frame clones and lacks some. The data hold 200,000 to 250,000 clones, with around 83% observed a single time. The CDR3 totals 14 residues. The J segment lost 4 bases and the V segment lost 4 bases, leaving 3 bases of the junction unmatched. From germline, CDR1 is MNHEY and CDR2 SMNVEV (reference sequence). The source is a woman in her fifties or sixties with acute or convalescent COVID-19. Sample: peripheral blood. The chain combines TRBV27 with TRBJ1-5; TRBD1 matches 8 bases. CDR3 coding DNA: TGTGCCAGCAGTTCCAGGACAGGGAATCAGCCCCAGCATTTT. This encodes CASSSRTGNQPQHF.